This TCR beta chain was found in a study of vaccination and CD4 T cells after COVID-19. As for the study in general: Once diagnosed, patients had post-COVID samples drawn a median roughly 97 days later (range 35 to 161). Overlapping spike peptides of SARS-CoV-2, HCoV-NL63, HCoV-OC43 and HCoV-229E stimulated the cells. Overall study results and limits: Median SARS-CoV-2-reactive clonotype numbers went up from around 20 to 38, but not significantly.

Once obtained from cultured CD4+ T cells, the DNA was sequenced using the Oncomine TCR Beta short-read assay. TCRdb used MiXCR to reprocess the PCR reads, holding one entry per CDR3 protein. The sample includes 9,000 or so distinct CDR3 sequences, 45% to 60% seen only once; the top ten take roughly 25%. As for this clonotype: Its antigen is unknown.

Treatment defined: approximately 10-day PBMC culture with coronavirus spike peptide pools or control peptides (ViraFEST assay). Those CD4+ T cells from the unexposed donor predate the COVID-19 pandemic (2011-2018). CDR1 and CDR2 (germline): ENHRY, SYGVKD. The ends were cut back, 6 bases at V and 0 bases at J, with 11 bases in the middle. The CDR3 sequence is 14 residues long. Sequencing was done on a sample of CD4+ T cells from blood, cultured in vitro. The sequence was collected from a human donor in good health. The chain joins TRBV10-3 to TRBJ1-1; possible D gene TRBD1, 5 bases. The DNA for the CDR3 is TGTGCCATCAGGGAGGGGCGCGTGAACACTGAAGCTTTCTTT. It specifies CAIREGRVNTEAFF.